Sequencing of this T cell receptor (beta chain) was carried out in a study of blood T cell dynamics during melanoma immunotherapy. CDR1 is SGDLS, CDR2 YYNGEE, per germline. The CDR3 spans 15 residues. Trimming pared 3 bases from V and 1 base from J, leaving 13 bases between. The protocol was immunoSEQ multiplex PCR, while the TCRdb copy is restricted to in-frame clones and leaves out a portion. The data contain some 12,000 clones, approximately 84% of them singletons. The time point here: week 3, after first cycle of checkpoint inhibitor. Blood was drawn before treatment and at week 3 after checkpoint blockade. No patient had earlier systemic cancer treatment, concurrent immunosuppressants, or another active cancer.

The chain couples TRBV9 to TRBJ2-5; tentative D call: TRBD2 (6 bases). This specimen consisted of blood, obtained from a patient treated with checkpoint blockade. The receptor comes from a human donor with melanoma. CDR3 coding DNA: TGTGCCAGCAGCGAGGGGACTGGGTCCCAAGAGACCCAGTACTTC. As protein: CASSEGTGSQETQYF.